These T cell receptor beta chains were read from a single sample in a study of T cells after yellow fever vaccination. From the 5' RACE reads, TCRdb called clonotypes with MiXCR, one entry per CDR3 protein. The table shows 300,000 to 350,000 distinct CDR3 sequences, with 3.5% to 4.5% occurring only once. Sequenced here: PBMCs, sampled 15 days after the yellow fever booster vaccination. Receptor source: a man in his late teens or twenties who received the YFV17D yellow fever vaccine. Each CDR3 is given with its conserved first and last residue. A D gene is named only where the DNA matches it firmly. The size of a clone is reported for some rows only, either as once, few or many, or as a class for expanded clones.

TRBJ2-7 | few | TRBV5-1 | TRBD1 | CASSNRDRVYEQYF | TGCGCCAGCAGCAACCGGGACAGGGTCTACGAGCAGTACTTC
TRBJ2-1 | few | TRBV7-6 | - | CASSFMGGLGNEQFF | TGTGCCAGCAGCTTTATGGGGGGGCTGGGCAATGAGCAGTTCTTC
TRBJ1-1 | many | TRBV29-1 | - | CSVVGANTEAFF | TGCAGCGTTGTCGGGGCGAACACTGAAGCTTTCTTT
TRBJ2-1 | few | TRBV21-1 | - | CASSKGSGGEGNEQFF | TGTGCCAGCAGCAAAGGATCGGGCGGGGAAGGAAATGAGCAGTTCTTC
TRBJ2-5 | few | TRBV24-1 | TRBD1 | CATSAQTGDQETQYF | TGTGCCACCAGTGCTCAAACAGGGGACCAAGAGACCCAGTACTTC
TRBJ2-2 | few | TRBV11-3 | - | CASSIGRGRPGELFF | TGTGCCAGCTCGATAGGCAGGGGAAGGCCCGGGGAGCTGTTTTTT
TRBJ1-4 | few | TRBV5-1 | TRBD1 | CASSLVGTGGGEKLFF | TGCGCCAGCAGCTTGGTAGGGACAGGAGGAGGCGAAAAACTGTTTTTT
TRBJ1-6 | few | TRBV28 | - | CASSSGYNSPLHF | TGTGCCAGCAGTTCGGGGTATAATTCACCCCTCCACTTT
TRBJ2-5 | - | TRBV7-2 | TRBD2 | CASSLGTSGGGESQYF | TGTGCCAGCAGCTTAGGAACTAGCGGGGGCGGTGAGAGCCAGTACTTC
TRBJ2-7 | many | TRBV19 | TRBD1 | CASSWGTDSSYEQYF | TGTGCCAGTAGTTGGGGGACAGATAGCTCCTACGAGCAGTACTTC
TRBJ2-1 | many | TRBV9 | - | CASSSLPGWGDEQFF | TGTGCCAGCAGCTCCCTCCCCGGTTGGGGCGATGAGCAGTTCTTC
TRBJ2-1 | many | TRBV7-2 | - | CASSLEVWGEQFF | TGTGCCAGCAGCTTAGAGGTTTGGGGTGAGCAGTTCTTC
TRBJ2-1 | few | TRBV2 | - | CASSGRAGSNEQFF | TGTGCCAGCAGTGGACGGGCAGGGAGCAATGAGCAGTTCTTC
TRBJ2-2 | few | TRBV20-1 | - | CSAQDREPNTGELFF | TGCAGTGCACAGGACCGGGAGCCGAACACCGGGGAGCTGTTTTTT
TRBJ2-4 | many | TRBV7-2 | TRBD2 | CASSLAPSGYLNIQYF | TGTGCCAGCAGCTTAGCGCCTAGCGGTTATTTAAACATTCAGTACTTC
TRBJ1-5 | - | TRBV5-6 | - | CASSTGDQPQHF | TGTGCCAGCAGCACCGGAGATCAGCCCCAGCATTTT
TRBJ2-5 | many | TRBV7-2 | TRBD2 | CASSLGRIGGEVETQYF | TGTGCCAGCAGCTTAGGACGGATCGGGGGGGAGGTGGAGACCCAGTACTTC
TRBJ1-6 | few | TRBV6-2/TRBV6-3 | TRBD1 | CASSSRSGTGNSPLHF | TGTGCCAGCAGTTCAAGGTCCGGGACAGGGAATTCACCCCTCCACTTT